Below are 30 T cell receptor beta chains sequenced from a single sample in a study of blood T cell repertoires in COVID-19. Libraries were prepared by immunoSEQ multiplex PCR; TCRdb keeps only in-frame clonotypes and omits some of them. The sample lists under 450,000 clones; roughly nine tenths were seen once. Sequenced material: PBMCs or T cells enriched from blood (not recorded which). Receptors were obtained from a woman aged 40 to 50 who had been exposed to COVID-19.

CDR3: CAWSPRHGSPRANYGYTF. The CDR3 DNA reads TGTGCCTGGAGCCCTCGACATGGGTCCCCTCGAGCTAACTATGGCTACACCTTC. The chain employs TRBV30 and TRBJ1-2; D is unresolved. CDR3 size: 18 residues. Germline values: CDR1 GTSNPN, CDR2 SVGIG (reference sequence). V dropped 3 bases and J dropped 0 bases, with 23 bases sitting between them.

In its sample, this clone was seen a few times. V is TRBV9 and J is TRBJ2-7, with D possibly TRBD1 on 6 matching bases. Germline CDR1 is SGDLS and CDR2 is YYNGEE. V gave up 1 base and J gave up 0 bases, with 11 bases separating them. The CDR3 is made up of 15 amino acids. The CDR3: CASSVFPDSSYEQYF. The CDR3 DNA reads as TGTGCCAGCAGCGTATTCCCGGACAGCTCCTACGAGCAGTACTTC.

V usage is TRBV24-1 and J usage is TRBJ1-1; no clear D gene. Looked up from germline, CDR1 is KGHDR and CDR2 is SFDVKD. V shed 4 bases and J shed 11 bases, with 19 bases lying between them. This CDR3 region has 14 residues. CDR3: CATSDPGRVGGAFF. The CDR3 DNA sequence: TGTGCCACCAGTGACCCCGGGAGGGTTGGTGGGGCTTTCTTT.

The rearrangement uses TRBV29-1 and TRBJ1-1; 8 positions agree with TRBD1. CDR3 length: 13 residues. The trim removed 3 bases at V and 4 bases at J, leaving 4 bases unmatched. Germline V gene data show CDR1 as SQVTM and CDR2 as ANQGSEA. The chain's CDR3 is CSVDRQGATEAFF. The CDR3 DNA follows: TGCAGCGTTGACCGTCAGGGGGCCACTGAAGCTTTCTTT.

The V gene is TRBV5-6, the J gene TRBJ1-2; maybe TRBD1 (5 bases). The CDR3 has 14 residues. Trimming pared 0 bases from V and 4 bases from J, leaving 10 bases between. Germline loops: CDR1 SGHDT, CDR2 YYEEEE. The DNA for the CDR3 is TGTGCCAGCAGCTTGGTGGGGGGAGGCTATGGCTACACCTTC. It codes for CASSLVGGGYGYTF.

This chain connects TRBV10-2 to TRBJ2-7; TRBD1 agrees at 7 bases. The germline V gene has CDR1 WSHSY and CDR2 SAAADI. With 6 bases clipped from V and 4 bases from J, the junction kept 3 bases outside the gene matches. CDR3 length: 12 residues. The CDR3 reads CASRGTVYEQYF. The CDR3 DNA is TGCGCCAGCAGGGGGACAGTATACGAGCAGTACTTC.

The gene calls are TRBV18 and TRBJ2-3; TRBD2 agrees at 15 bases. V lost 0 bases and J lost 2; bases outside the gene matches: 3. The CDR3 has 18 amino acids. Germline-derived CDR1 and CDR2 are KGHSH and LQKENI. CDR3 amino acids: CASSPPGLAGGPTDTQYF. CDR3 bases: TGTGCCAGCTCACCACCCGGACTAGCGGGAGGGCCCACAGATACGCAGTATTTT.

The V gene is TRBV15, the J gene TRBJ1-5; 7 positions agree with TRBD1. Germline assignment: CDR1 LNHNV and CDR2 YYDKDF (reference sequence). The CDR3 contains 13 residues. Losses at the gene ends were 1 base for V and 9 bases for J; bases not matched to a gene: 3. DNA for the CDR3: TGTGCCACCAGCAGAGGGGACAGAAGGCCCCAGCATTTT. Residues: CATSRGDRRPQHF. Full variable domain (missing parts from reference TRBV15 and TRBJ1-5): DAMVIQNPRYQVTQFGKPVTLSCSQTLNHNVMYWYQQKSSQAPKLLFHYYDKDFNNEADTPDNFQSRRPNTSFCFLDIRSPGLGDTAMYLCATSRGDRRPQHFGDGTRLSIL.

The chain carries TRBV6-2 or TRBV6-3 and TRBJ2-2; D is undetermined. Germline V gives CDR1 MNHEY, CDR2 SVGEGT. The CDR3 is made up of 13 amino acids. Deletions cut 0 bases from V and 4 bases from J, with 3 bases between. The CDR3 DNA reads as TGTGCCAGCAGTTACTCGAGCACCGGGGAGCTGTTTTTT. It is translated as CASSYSSTGELFF.

CDR3 residues: CASRPSDRGGTYEQYF. The CDR3 nucleotides are TGTGCCAGTAGGCCAAGTGACAGGGGGGGCACCTACGAGCAGTACTTC. V is TRBV19 and J is TRBJ2-7, with 9 bases fitting TRBD1. The J segment lost 2 bases and the V segment lost 6 bases, leaving 11 bases of the junction unmatched. This CDR3 has 16 amino acids. Germline CDR1 and CDR2: LNHDA and SQIVND (reference sequence).

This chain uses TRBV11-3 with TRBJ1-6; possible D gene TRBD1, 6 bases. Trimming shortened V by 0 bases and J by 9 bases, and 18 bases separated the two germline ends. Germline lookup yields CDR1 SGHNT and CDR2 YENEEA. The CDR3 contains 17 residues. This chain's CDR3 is CASSLDRGAVFSSPLHF. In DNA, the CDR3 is TGTGCCAGCAGCTTAGACCGGGGGGCTGTTTTTTCTTCACCCCTCCACTTT.

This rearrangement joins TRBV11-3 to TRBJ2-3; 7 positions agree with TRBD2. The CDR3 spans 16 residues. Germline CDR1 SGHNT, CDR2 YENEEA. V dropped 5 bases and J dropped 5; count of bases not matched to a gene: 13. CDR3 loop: CASSPSLAGVIDTQYF. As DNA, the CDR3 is TGTGCCAGCAGCCCAAGCTTGGCGGGAGTTATAGATACGCAGTATTTT.

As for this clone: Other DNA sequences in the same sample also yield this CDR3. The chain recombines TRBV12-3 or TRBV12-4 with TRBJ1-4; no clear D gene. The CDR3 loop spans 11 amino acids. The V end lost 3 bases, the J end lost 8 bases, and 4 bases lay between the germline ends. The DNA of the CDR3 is TGTGCCAGCAGTTTCGGGGAAAAACTGTTTTTT. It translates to CASSFGEKLFF.

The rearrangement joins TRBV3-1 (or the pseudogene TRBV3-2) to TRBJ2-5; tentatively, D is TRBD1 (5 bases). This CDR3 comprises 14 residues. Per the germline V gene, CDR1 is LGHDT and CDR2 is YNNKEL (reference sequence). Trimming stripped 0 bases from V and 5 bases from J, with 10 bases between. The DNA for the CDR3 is TGTGCCAGCAGCCAAGATCTAGGGGCTGAGACCCAGTACTTC. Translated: CASSQDLGAETQYF.

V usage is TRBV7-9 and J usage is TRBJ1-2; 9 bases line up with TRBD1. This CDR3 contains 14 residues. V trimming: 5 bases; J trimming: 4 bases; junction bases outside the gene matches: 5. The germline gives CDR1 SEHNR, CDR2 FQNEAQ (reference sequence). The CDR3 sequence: CASSLDRGPYGYTF. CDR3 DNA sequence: TGTGCCAGCAGCCTGGACAGGGGTCCCTATGGCTACACCTTC.

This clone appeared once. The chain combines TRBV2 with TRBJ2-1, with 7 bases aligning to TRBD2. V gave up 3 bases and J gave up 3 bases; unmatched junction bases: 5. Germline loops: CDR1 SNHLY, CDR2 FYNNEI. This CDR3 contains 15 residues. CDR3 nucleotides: TGTGCCAGCAGTGAGGAGCGGGGAGACTACAATGAGCAGTTCTTC. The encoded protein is CASSEERGDYNEQFF.

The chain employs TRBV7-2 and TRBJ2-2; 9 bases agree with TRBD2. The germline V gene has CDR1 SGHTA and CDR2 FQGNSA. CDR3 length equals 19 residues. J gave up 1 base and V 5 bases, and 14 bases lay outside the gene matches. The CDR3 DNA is TGTGCCAGCAGCCACCGGACTAGCGAGTGGGGGTTGAACACCGGGGAGCTGTTTTTT. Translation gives CASSHRTSEWGLNTGELFF. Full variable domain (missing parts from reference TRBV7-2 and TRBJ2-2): GAGVSQSPSNKVTEKGKDVELRCDPISGHTALYWYRQSLGQGLEFLIYFQGNSAPDKSGLPSDRFSAERTGGSVSTLTIQRTQQEDSAVYLCASSHRTSEWGLNTGELFFGEGSRLTVL.

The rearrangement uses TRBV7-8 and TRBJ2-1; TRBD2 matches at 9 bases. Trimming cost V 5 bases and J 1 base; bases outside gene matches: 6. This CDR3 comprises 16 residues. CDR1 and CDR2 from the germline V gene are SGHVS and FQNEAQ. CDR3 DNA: TGTGCCAGCAGCCCCCAGCGGGAGGTGTCCTACAATGAGCAGTTCTTC. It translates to CASSPQREVSYNEQFF.

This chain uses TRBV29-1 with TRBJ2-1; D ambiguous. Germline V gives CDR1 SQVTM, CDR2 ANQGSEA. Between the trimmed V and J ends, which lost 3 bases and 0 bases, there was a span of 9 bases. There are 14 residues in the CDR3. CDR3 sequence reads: CSVDAISSYNEQFF. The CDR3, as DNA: TGCAGCGTTGACGCTATTAGCTCCTACAATGAGCAGTTCTTC.

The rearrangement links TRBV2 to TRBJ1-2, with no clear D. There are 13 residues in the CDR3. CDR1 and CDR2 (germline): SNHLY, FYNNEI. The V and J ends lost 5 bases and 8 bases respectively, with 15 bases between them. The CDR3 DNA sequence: TGTGCCAGCAGTCCGCTTCGATTGGGCGGCTACACCTTC. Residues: CASSPLRLGGYTF.

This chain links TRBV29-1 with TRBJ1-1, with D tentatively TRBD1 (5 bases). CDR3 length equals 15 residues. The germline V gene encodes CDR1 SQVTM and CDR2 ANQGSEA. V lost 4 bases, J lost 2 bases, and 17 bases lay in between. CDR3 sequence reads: CSVVPGGAINTEAFF. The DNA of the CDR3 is TGCAGCGTTGTCCCGGGAGGGGCAATTAACACTGAAGCTTTCTTT.

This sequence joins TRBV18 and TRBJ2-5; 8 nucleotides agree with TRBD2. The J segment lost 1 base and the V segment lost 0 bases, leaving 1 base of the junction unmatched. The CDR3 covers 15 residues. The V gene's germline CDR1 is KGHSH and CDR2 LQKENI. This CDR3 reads CASSPPGTSQETQYF. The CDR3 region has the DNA TGTGCCAGCTCACCACCGGGGACTAGCCAAGAGACCCAGTACTTC.

The CDR3 DNA follows: TGTGCCAGCAGCCGCTCCGCAGTGGATGGCTACACCTTC. As protein: CASSRSAVDGYTF. This rearrangement joins TRBV6-5 to TRBJ1-2; D remains unclear. This CDR3 is 13 amino acids long. V was trimmed by 6 bases and J by 6 bases, leaving 14 bases between them. CDR1 and CDR2 (germline): MNHEY, SVGAGI.

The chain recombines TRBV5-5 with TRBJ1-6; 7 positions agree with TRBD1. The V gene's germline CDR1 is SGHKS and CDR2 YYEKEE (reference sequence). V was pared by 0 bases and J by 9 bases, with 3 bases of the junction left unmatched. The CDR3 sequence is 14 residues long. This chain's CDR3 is CASSLDHRGSPLHF. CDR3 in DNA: TGTGCCAGCAGCTTGGACCACAGGGGTTCACCCCTCCACTTT.

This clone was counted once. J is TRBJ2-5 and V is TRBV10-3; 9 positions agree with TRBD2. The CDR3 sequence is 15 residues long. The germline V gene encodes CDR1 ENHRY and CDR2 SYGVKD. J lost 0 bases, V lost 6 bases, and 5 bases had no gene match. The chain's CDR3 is CAIRLSGGNQETQYF. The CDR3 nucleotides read TGTGCCATCAGACTGAGCGGGGGGAACCAAGAGACCCAGTACTTC.

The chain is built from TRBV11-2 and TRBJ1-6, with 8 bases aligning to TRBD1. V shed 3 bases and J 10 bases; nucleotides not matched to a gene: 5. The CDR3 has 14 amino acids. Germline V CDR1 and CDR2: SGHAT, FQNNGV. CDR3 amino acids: CASSLDRVGSPLHF. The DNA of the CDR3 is TGTGCCAGCAGCTTGGACAGGGTTGGCTCACCCCTCCACTTT.

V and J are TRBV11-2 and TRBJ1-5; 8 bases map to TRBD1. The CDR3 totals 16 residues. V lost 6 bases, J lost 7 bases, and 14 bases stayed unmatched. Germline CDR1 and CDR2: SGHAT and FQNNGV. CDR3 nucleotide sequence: TGTGCCAGCAGGTCCAACAGGGGGGAGCGGGGACAGCCCCAGCATTTT. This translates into CASRSNRGERGQPQHF.

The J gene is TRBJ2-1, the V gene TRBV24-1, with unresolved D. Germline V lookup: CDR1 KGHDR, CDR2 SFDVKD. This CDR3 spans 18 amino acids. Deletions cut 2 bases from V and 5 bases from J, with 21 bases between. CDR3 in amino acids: CATSDSQVTYNGHNEQFF. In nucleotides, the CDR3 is TGTGCCACCAGTGATTCACAAGTTACATACAATGGCCACAATGAGCAGTTCTTC.

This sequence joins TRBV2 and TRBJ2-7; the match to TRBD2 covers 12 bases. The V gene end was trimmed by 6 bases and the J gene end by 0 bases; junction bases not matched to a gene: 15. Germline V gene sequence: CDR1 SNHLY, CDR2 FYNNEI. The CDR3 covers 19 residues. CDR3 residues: CASSSMATSGGFYSYEQYF. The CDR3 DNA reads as TGTGCCAGCAGCTCAATGGCGACTAGCGGGGGTTTCTACTCCTACGAGCAGTACTTC.

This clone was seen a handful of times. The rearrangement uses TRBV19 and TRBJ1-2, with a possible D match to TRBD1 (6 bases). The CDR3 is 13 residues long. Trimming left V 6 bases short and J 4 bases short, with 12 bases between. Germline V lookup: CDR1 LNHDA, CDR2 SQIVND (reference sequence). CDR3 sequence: CASSLDRSYGYTF. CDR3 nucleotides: TGTGCCAGTAGCCTAGACAGGAGCTATGGCTACACCTTC.